Shown below are 7 T cell receptor beta chains from a single sample sequenced in a study of blood T cell repertoires in COVID-19. Clones were read by immunoSEQ multiplex PCR, and TCRdb kept only the in-frame ones, dropping some. The sample contains about 220,000 clones, about 80% of which appear only once. Material: PBMCs or T cells enriched from blood (not recorded which). These receptors all come from a man aged 40-50 years who had recovered from COVID-19.

The chain is built from TRBV3-1 (or the pseudogene TRBV3-2) and TRBJ1-6, with 7 positions matching TRBD1. There are 16 residues in the CDR3. Germline CDR1 is LGHDT and CDR2 is YNNKEL (reference sequence). V lost 6 bases, J lost 7 bases, and 12 bases stayed unmatched. The DNA of the CDR3 is TGTGCCAGCAGACGCGGACAGGCTCGGGACAATTCACCCCTCCACTTT. This translates into CASRRGQARDNSPLHF.

The V call is TRBV7-9, the J call TRBJ1-2, with a possible D match to TRBD1 (5 bases). This CDR3 is built from 16 residues. CDR1 is SEHNR and CDR2 is FQNEAQ in the germline V gene (reference sequence). V was pared by 1 base and J by 5 bases, with 17 bases between. The CDR3 nucleotides read TGTGCCAGCAGCTTAGAGGATAAGCGGGGCTCTTATGGCTACACCTTC. Amino acids: CASSLEDKRGSYGYTF.

This chain joins TRBV19 and TRBJ1-2, with a weak D call TRBD1 (6 bases). From germline, CDR1 is LNHDA and CDR2 SQIVND (reference sequence). V lost 2 bases and J lost 4, with 8 bases in between. The CDR3 consists of 13 residues. The CDR3 nucleotides are TGTGCCAGTAGTATACCAGGGGCCTATGGCTACACCTTC. Its translation is CASSIPGAYGYTF.

This chain uses TRBV28 with TRBJ2-7; the match to TRBD1 covers 8 bases. Germline loops: CDR1 MDHEN, CDR2 SYDVKM. This CDR3 contains 18 residues. With V trimmed by 5 bases and J by 2 bases, 17 bases remained unmatched. The CDR3 DNA follows: TGTGCCAGCAGTCCGAAACAAATGCGAGGGACAGGTACCTACGAGCAGTACTTC. Amino acids: CASSPKQMRGTGTYEQYF.

The V gene is TRBV28, the J gene TRBJ1-2; 11 nucleotides agree with TRBD1. Germline V lookup: CDR1 MDHEN, CDR2 SYDVKM. The CDR3 is made up of 16 amino acids. The V and J ends lost 3 bases and 5 bases, in that order; junction bases with no gene match: 8. The CDR3 protein is CASSFLRDRGVYGYTF. CDR3 DNA: TGTGCCAGCAGTTTCCTGCGGGACAGGGGGGTTTATGGCTACACCTTC.

CDR3 sequence reads: CASSLNRDREGGEQYF. In nucleotides, the CDR3 is TGTGCCAGCAGCTTAAATAGGGACAGGGAAGGAGGCGAGCAGTACTTC. V gene TRBV7-3 combines with J gene TRBJ2-7; 9 bases agree with TRBD1. Looked up from germline, CDR1 is SGHTA and CDR2 is FQGTGA. The J segment lost 6 bases and the V segment lost 1 base, leaving 10 bases of the junction unmatched. The CDR3 runs to 16 residues.

The CDR3 loop reads CASSPGTGAYGYTF. As DNA, the CDR3 is TGTGCCAGCTCACCAGGGACAGGGGCCTATGGCTACACCTTC. The gene calls are TRBV18 and TRBJ1-2; 10 bases map to TRBD1. Losses at the gene ends were 2 bases for V and 4 bases for J; bases not matched to a gene: 1. This CDR3 is 14 amino acids long. Germline CDR1 is KGHSH and CDR2 is LQKENI. Together with reference TRBV18 and TRBJ1-2, the CDR3 gives the full variable domain: NAGVMQNPRHLVRRRGQEARLRCSPMKGHSHVYWYRQLPEEGLKFMVYLQKENIIDESGMPKERFSAEFPKEGPSILRIQQVVRGDSAAYFCASSPGTGAYGYTFGSGTRLTVV.